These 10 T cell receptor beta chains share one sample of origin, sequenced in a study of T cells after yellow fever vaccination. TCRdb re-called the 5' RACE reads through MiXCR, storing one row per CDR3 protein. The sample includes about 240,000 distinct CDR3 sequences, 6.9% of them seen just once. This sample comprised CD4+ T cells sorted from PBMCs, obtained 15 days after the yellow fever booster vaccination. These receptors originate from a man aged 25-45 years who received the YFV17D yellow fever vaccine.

The CDR3 DNA reads as TGTGCCAGCTCGACAGACAATCAGCCCCAGCATTTT. Its translation: CASSTDNQPQHF. This chain uses TRBV7-3 with TRBJ1-5; D perhaps matches TRBD1 (5 bases). CDR1 is SGHTA and CDR2 is FQGTGA in the germline V gene. CDR3 length: 12 residues. The V and J ends lost 8 bases and 3 bases respectively, with 8 bases between them.

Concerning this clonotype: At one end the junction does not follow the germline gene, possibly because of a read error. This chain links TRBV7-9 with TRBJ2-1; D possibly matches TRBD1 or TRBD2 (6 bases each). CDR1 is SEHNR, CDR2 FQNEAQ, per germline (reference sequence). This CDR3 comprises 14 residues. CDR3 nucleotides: TGTACCAGCAGCAAACCGGGGGCCGGCAATGAGCAGTTCTTC. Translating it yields CTSSKPGAGNEQFF.

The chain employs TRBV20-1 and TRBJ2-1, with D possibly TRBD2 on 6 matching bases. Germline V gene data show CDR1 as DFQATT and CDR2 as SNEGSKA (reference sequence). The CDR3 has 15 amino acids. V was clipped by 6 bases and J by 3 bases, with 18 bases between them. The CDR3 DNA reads TGCAGTGCCCCGAGGATGGGGGACTTCTACAATGAGCAGTTCTTC. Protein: CSAPRMGDFYNEQFF.

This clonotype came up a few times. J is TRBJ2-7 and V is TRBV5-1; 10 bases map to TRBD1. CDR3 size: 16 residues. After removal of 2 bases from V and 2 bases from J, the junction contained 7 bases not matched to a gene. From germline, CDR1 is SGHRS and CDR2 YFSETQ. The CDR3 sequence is CASSFNAGTGAYEQYF. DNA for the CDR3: TGCGCCAGCAGCTTCAATGCCGGGACAGGGGCCTACGAGCAGTACTTC.

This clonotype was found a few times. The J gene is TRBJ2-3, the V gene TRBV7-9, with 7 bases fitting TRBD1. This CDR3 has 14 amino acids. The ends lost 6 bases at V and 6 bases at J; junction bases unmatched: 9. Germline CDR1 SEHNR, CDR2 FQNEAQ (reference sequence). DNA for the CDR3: TGTGCCAGCAGTAGGGCAGGGGGTGTTGATACGCAGTATTTT. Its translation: CASSRAGGVDTQYF.

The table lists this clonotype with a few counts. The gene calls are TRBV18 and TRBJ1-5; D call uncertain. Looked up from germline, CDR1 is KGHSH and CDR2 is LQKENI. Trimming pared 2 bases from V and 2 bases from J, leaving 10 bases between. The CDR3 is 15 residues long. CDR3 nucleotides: TGTGCCAGCTCACCAAGCGCGGCGGGCAATCAGCCCCAGCATTTT. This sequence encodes CASSPSAAGNQPQHF.

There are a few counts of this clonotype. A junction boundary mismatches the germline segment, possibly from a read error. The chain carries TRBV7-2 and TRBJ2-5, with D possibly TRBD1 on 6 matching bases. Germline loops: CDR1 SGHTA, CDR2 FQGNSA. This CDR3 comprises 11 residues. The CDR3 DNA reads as TGTGCCAGCAGCTTAGACGGGACACCCATCTTC. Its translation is CASSLDGTPIF.

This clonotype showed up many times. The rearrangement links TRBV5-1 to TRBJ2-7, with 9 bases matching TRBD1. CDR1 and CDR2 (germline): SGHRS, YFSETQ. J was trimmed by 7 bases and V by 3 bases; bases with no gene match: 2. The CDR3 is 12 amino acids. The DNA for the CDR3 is TGCGCCAGCAGCTGGACAGGGGTTGAGCAGTACTTC. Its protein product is CASSWTGVEQYF.

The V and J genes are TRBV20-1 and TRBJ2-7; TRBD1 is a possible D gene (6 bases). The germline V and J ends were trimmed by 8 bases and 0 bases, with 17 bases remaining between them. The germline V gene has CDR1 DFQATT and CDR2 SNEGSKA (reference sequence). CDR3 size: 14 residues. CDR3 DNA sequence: TGCAGTCCCTACGGGCAGGGGAGCTCCTACGAGCAGTACTTC. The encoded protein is CSPYGQGSSYEQYF.

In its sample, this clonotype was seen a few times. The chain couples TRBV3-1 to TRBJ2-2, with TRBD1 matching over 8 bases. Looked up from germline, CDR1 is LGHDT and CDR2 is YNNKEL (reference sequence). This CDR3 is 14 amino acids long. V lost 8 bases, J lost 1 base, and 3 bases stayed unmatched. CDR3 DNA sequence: TGTGCCAGCGGACAGGGATGGAACACCGGGGAGCTGTTTTTT. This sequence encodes CASGQGWNTGELFF.